Listed below are T cell receptor beta chains from one sample, sequenced in a study of shared clonotypes between healthy human individuals. The repertoire was sequenced with immunoSEQ multiplex PCR; TCRdb's copy has only in-frame clones and lacks some. The table records some 1.1 million clones, about 72% of them present only once. Sequencing was performed on memory CD4+ T cells from PBMCs. These receptors came from a man younger than 30 in good health. Some clones in this sample may be carry-over from other donors' samples. CDR3s include the opening cysteine and the closing phenylalanine or tryptophan. A D gene is named only where the DNA matches it firmly. A row's size may be missing; if present it is once, few, many or a size class.

D gene	clone size	V gene	J gene	CDR3 protein	CDR3 DNA
TRBD1	.	TRBV7-9	TRBJ2-3	CASSGQVPTQYF	TGTGCCAGCAGCGGACAGGTTCCTACGCAGTATTTT
.	few	TRBV7-9	TRBJ1-4	CASSFTLGRRTNEKLFF	TGTGCCAGCAGCTTCACCCTTGGCAGGCGGACTAATGAAAAACTGTTTTTT
TRBD2	.	TRBV18	TRBJ2-2	CASSLYSGLANTGELFF	TGTGCCAGCTCACTATACAGTGGACTAGCGAACACCGGGGAGCTGTTTTTT
TRBD1	.	TRBV10-3	TRBJ1-1	CAIREDRDTEAFF	TGTGCCATCAGGGAAGACAGGGATACTGAAGCTTTCTTT
TRBD2	.	TRBV5-4	TRBJ2-5	CASSLDGTSLGRETQYF	TGTGCCAGCAGCTTGGATGGGACTAGCCTTGGGAGAGAGACCCAGTACTTC
.	.	TRBV28	TRBJ1-5	CASSFDLASGGNQPQHF	TGTGCCAGCAGTTTCGATCTAGCTAGTGGGGGCAATCAGCCCCAGCATTTT
TRBD2	.	TRBV7-8	TRBJ2-7	CASSGGLAGAGSLEQYF	TGTGCCAGCAGCGGCGGACTAGCGGGAGCGGGGAGTCTCGAGCAGTACTTC
.	.	TRBV11-2	TRBJ2-7	CASSLSRNEQYF	TGTGCCAGCAGCTTAAGCAGGAACGAGCAGTACTTC
.	.	TRBV11-2	TRBJ2-1	CASSKRLAGYSYNEQFF	TGTGCCAGCAGCAAGCGGCTCGCGGGGTATTCGTACAATGAGCAGTTCTTC
.	.	TRBV9	TRBJ2-2	CASSATTLTRTGELFF	TGTGCCAGCAGCGCGACCACTTTGACCCGGACCGGGGAGCTGTTTTTT
.	.	TRBV28	TRBJ1-3	CASSYTRTVGNTIYF	TGTGCCAGCAGCTACACCCGGACAGTAGGAAACACCATATATTTT
.	.	TRBV7-2	TRBJ1-4	CASSLLLATWEKLFF	TGTGCCAGCAGCTTACTCCTGGCAACCTGGGAGAAACTGTTTTTT
.	once	TRBV4-2	TRBJ1-2	CASSQEGTTGNYGYTF	TGTGCCAGCAGCCAAGAGGGGACCACAGGGAACTATGGCTACACCTTC
.	few	TRBV5-1	TRBJ1-1	CASTSGDTEAFF	TGCGCCAGCACCTCAGGGGACACTGAAGCTTTCTTT
TRBD2	once	TRBV9	TRBJ2-3	CASSVGLAGEADTQYF	TGTGCCAGCAGCGTGGGACTAGCGGGAGAGGCAGATACGCAGTATTTT
.	.	TRBV11-2	TRBJ1-2	CASSSTWGSNYGYTF	TGTGCCAGCAGCTCTACATGGGGTAGTAACTATGGCTACACCTTC
.	.	TRBV19	TRBJ1-3	CASNSDGSGNTIYF	TGTGCCAGTAATTCGGACGGCTCTGGAAACACCATATATTTT
.	.	TRBV2	TRBJ2-5	CASTGVGETQYF	TGTGCCAGCACGGGGGTTGGAGAGACCCAGTACTTC
TRBD1	.	TRBV6-5	TRBJ2-2	CASSTGTATGELFF	TGTGCCAGCAGTACCGGGACAGCCACCGGGGAGCTGTTTTTT
TRBD1	.	TRBV2	TRBJ1-1	CASPMTGGVSTEAFF	TGTGCCAGCCCAATGACAGGGGGCGTATCCACTGAAGCTTTCTTT
.	few	TRBV2	TRBJ1-4	CASSTVWGEKLFF	TGTGCCAGCAGTACAGTTTGGGGAGAAAAACTGTTTTTT
TRBD1	.	TRBV6-1	TRBJ1-5	CASSETGNQPQHF	TGTGCCAGCAGTGAGACAGGGAACCAGCCCCAGCATTTT
TRBD1	once	TRBV30	TRBJ2-7	CAWSLGQDVNEQYF	TGTGCCTGGAGCCTGGGACAGGATGTCAACGAGCAGTACTTC
.	few	TRBV7-3	TRBJ1-5	CASSLTGGSNQPQHF	TGTGCCAGCAGCCTTACGGGGGGTTCCAATCAGCCCCAGCATTTT
TRBD2	.	TRBV7-3	TRBJ2-3	CASSLGPSGTGTDTQYF	TGTGCCAGCAGCTTAGGGCCTAGCGGCACAGGCACAGATACGCAGTATTTT
.	.	TRBV27	TRBJ2-3	CASSPVVGRGQGDTQYF	TGTGCCAGCAGTCCCGTCGTGGGGAGGGGGCAAGGGGATACGCAGTATTTT
.	.	TRBV6-1	TRBJ2-1	CASRVAESYNEQFF	TGTGCCAGCAGAGTGGCGGAGAGCTACAATGAGCAGTTCTTC
.	.	TRBV6-5	TRBJ2-5	CASSYSAAGTQETQYF	TGTGCCAGCAGTTACAGTGCGGCAGGGACCCAAGAGACCCAGTACTTC
.	.	TRBV29-1	TRBJ1-1	CSVDYLDRFSEAFF	TGCAGCGTCGATTACCTGGACCGTTTTTCTGAAGCTTTCTTT
.	.	TRBV5-1	TRBJ2-1	CASSLGTFSSYNEQFF	TGCGCCAGCAGCTTAGGGACGTTCAGCTCCTACAATGAGCAGTTCTTC
.	.	TRBV7-3	TRBJ2-2	CASSAYIQGTGELFF	TGTGCCAGCAGCGCTTATATTCAGGGCACCGGGGAGCTGTTTTTT
.	.	TRBV5-1	TRBJ1-2	CASSPQAEGLAYGYTF	TGCGCCAGCAGCCCGCAAGCGGAGGGACTGGCCTATGGCTACACCTTC
.	.	TRBV28	TRBJ2-4	CASSSHRGGNIQYF	TGTGCCAGCAGTTCACACAGGGGAGGGAACATTCAGTACTTC
TRBD2	.	TRBV6-1	TRBJ2-7	CASSTSEVYEQHF	TGTGCCAGCAGTACTAGCGAGGTCTACGAGCAGCACTTC
.	.	TRBV7-3	TRBJ2-3	CASSLGSTDTQYF	TGTGCCAGCAGCTTAGGCAGCACAGATACGCAGTATTTT